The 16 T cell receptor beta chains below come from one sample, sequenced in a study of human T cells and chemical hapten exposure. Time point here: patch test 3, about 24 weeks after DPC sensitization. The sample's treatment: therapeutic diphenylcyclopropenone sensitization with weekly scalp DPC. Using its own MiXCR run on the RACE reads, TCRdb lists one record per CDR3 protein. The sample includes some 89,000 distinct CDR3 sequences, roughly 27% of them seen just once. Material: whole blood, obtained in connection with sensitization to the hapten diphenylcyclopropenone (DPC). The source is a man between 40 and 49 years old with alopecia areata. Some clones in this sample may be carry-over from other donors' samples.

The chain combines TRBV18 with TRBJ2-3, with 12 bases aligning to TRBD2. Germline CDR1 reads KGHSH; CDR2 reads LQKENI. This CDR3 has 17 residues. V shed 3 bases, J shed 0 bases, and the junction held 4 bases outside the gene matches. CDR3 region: CASSPRGTSGSTDTQYF. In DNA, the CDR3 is TGTGCCAGCTCACCCCGCGGGACTAGCGGGAGCACAGATACGCAGTATTTT.

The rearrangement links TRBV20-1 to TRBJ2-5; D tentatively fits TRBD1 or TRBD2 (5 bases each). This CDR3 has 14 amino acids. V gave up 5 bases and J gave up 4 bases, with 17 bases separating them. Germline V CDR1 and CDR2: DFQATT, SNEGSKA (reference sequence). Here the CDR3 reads CSAQLIGTPETQYF. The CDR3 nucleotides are TGCAGTGCTCAGCTAATCGGGACCCCAGAGACCCAGTACTTC.

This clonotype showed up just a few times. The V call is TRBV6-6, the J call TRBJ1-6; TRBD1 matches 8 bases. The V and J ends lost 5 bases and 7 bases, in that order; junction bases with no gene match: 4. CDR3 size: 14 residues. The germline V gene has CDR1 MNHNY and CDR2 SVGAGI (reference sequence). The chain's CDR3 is CASSPGQGNSPLHF. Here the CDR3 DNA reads TGTGCCAGCAGTCCCGGACAGGGAAATTCACCCCTCCACTTT.

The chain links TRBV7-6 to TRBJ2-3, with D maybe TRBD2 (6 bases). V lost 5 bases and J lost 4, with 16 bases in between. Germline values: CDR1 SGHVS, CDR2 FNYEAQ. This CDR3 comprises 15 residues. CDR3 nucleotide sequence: TGTGCCAGCAGCCTACGGGAGCCAGGCGCAGATACGCAGTATTTT. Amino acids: CASSLREPGADTQYF.

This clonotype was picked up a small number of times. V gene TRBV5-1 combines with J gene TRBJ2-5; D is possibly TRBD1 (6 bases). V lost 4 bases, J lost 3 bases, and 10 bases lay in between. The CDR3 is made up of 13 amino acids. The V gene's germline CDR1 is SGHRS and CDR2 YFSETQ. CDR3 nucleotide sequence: TGCGCCAGCAGCATTGACAGGAAAGAGACCCAGTACTTC. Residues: CASSIDRKETQYF.

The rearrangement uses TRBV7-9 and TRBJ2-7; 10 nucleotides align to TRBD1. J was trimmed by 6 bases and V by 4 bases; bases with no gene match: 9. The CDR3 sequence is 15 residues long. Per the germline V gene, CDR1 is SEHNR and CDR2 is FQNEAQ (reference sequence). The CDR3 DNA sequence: TGTGCCAGCAGCTCCTCCGGGACAGGGGAGCCCGAGCAGTACTTC. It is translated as CASSSSGTGEPEQYF.

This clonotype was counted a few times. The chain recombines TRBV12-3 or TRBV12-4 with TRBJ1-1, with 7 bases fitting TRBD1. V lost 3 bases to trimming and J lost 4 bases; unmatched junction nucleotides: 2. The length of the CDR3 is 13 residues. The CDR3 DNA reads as TGTGCCAGCAGTTTCAGGGGGGGCACTGAAGCTTTCTTT. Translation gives CASSFRGGTEAFF.

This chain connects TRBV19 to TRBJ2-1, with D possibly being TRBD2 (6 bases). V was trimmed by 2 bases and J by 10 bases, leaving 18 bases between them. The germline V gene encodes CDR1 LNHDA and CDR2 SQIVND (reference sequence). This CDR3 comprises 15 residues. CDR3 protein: CASSISGSGGREQFF. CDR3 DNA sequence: TGTGCCAGTAGTATAAGCGGGTCTGGGGGGAGGGAGCAGTTCTTC.

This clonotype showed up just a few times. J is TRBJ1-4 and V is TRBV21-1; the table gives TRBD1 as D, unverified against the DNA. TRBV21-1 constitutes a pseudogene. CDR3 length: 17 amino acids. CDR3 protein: CASGTLQGIGGNEKLFF. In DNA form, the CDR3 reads TGTGCCAGCGGGACCCTACAGGGAATCGGCGGTAATGAAAAACTGTTTTTT.

The CDR3 loop reads CASTHRAEANQPQHF. The CDR3 DNA reads as TGTGCCAGCACCCACCGGGCCGAGGCCAATCAGCCCCAGCATTTT. The chain employs TRBV6-1 and TRBJ1-5; D uncertain. CDR1 and CDR2 (germline): MNHNS, SASEGT. Trimming took off 7 bases at V and 3 bases at J, with 16 bases between the two ends. The CDR3 runs 15 residues.

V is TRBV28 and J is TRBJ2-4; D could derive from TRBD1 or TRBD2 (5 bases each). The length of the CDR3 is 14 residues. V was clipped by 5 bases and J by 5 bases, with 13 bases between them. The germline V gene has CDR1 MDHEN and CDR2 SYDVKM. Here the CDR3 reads CASSLPGRQNIQYF. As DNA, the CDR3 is TGTGCCAGCAGTCTCCCGGGGCGGCAAAACATTCAGTACTTC.

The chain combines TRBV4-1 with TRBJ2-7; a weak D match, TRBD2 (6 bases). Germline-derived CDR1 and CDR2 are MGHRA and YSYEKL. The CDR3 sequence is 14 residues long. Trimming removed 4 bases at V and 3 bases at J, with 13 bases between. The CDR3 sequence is CASSRGLRDYEQYF. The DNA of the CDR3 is TGCGCCAGCAGCCGAGGACTACGAGACTACGAGCAGTACTTC.

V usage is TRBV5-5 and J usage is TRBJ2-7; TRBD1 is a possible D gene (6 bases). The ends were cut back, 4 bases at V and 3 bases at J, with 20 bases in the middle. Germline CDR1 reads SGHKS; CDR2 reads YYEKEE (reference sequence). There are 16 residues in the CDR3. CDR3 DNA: TGTGCCAGCAGCATCGCCCTGGGGGACACCTACTACGAGCAGTACTTC. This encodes CASSIALGDTYYEQYF.

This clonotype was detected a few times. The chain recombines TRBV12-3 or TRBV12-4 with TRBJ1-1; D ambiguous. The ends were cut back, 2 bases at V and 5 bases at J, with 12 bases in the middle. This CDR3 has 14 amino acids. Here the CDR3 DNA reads TGTGCCAGCAGTTTATTGGAGGGCTTGACTGAAGCTTTCTTT. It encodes CASSLLEGLTEAFF.

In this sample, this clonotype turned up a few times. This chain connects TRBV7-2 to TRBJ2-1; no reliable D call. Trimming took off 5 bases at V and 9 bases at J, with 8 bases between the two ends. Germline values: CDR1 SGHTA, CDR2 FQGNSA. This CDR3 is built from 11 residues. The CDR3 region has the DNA TGTGCCAGCAGCGAGATGGGTGAGCAGTTCTTC. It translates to CASSEMGEQFF.

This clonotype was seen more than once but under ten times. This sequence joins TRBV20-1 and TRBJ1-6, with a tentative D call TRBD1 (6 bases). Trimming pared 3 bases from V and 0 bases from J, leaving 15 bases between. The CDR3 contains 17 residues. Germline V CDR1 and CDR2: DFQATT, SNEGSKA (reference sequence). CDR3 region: CSARGGPISSYNSPLHF. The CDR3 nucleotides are TGCAGTGCTAGGGGGGGCCCTATCAGCTCCTATAATTCACCCCTCCACTTT.